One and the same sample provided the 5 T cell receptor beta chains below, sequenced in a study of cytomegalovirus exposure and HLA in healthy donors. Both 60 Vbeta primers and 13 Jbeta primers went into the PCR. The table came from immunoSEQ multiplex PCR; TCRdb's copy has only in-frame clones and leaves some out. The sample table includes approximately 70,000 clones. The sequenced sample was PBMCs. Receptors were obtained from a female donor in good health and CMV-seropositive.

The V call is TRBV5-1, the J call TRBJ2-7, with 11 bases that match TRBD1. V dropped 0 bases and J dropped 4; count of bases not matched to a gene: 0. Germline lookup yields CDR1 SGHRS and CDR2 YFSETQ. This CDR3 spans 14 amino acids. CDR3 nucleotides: TGCGCCAGCAGCTTGGGGGACAGGGGGTACGAGCAGTACTTC. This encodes CASSLGDRGYEQYF.

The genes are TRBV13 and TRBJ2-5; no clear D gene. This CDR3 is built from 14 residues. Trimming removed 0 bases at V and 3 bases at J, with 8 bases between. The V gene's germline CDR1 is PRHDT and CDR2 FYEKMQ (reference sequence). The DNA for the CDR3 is TGTGCCAGCAGCTTAGGCCGGGTGGAAGAGACCCAGTACTTC. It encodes CASSLGRVEETQYF.

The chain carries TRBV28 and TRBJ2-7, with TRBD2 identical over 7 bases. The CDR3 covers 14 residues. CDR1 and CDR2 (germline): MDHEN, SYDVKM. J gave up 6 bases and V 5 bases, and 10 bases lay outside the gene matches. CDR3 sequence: CASSPGGAGGEQYF. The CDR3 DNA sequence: TGTGCCAGCAGTCCGGGAGGAGCTGGGGGCGAGCAGTACTTC.

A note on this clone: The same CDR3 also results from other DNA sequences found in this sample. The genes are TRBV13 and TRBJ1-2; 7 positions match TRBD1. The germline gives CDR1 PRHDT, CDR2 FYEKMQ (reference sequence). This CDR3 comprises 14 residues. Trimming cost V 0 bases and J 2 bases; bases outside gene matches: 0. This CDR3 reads CASSLGTGNYGYTF. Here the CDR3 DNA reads TGTGCCAGCAGCTTAGGGACAGGGAACTATGGCTACACCTTC.

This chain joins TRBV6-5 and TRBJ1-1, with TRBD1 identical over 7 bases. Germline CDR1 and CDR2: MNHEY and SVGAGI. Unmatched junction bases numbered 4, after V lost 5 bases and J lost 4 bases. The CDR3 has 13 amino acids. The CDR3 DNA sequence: TGTGCCAGCAGTCTTCGGGACAGCACTGAAGCTTTCTTT. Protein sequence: CASSLRDSTEAFF.